Shown below are 3 T cell receptor beta chains from a single sample sequenced in a study of blood T cell repertoires in COVID-19. Repertoires were generated with immunoSEQ multiplex PCR, while TCRdb's copy carries only in-frame clones and drops some. The sample shows approximately 68,000 clones, about 88% of them seen only once. Sequencing was done on a sample of peripheral blood. These receptors were taken from a man between 65 and 79 years old with active or convalescent COVID-19.

The genes are TRBV9 and TRBJ2-4; 8 nucleotides align to TRBD1. This CDR3 comprises 16 residues. The V and J ends lost 3 bases and 0 bases, in that order; junction bases with no gene match: 5. CDR1 SGDLS and CDR2 YYNGEE come from the germline V gene. The CDR3 nucleotides read TGTGCCAGCAGCGCAGGACAGGGTCTAGCCAAAAACATTCAGTACTTC. It yields the protein CASSAGQGLAKNIQYF.

This sequence joins TRBV20-1 and TRBJ2-1; the D is unclear. This CDR3 spans 11 amino acids. Germline V gives CDR1 DFQATT, CDR2 SNEGSKA (reference sequence). V lost 4 bases to trimming and J lost 6 bases, with 7 bases between them. The DNA for the CDR3 is TGCAGTGCTACTAACTTCAATGAGCAGTTCTTC. This encodes CSATNFNEQFF.

This chain connects TRBV5-4 to TRBJ2-6, with D possibly TRBD1 on 5 matching bases. Between the trimmed V and J ends, which lost 1 base and 1 base, there was a span of 9 bases. The germline V gene has CDR1 SGHNT and CDR2 YYREEE (reference sequence). The length of the CDR3 is 16 residues. The CDR3, as DNA: TGTGCCAGCAGCTTGTCTCCAGGGTCTGGGGCCAACGTCCTGACTTTC. It codes for CASSLSPGSGANVLTF. The complete variable domain, with remaining parts taken from reference TRBV5-4 and TRBJ2-6, reads ETGVTQSPTHLIKTRGQQVTLRCSSQSGHNTVSWYQQALGQGPQFIFQYYREEENGRGNFPPRFSGLQFPNYSSELNVNALELDDSALYLCASSLSPGSGANVLTFGAGSRLTVL.